This T cell receptor (beta chain) was captured in a study of neurological immune-mediated disorders. Study-level results: Patients with HTLV-1-associated myelopathy showed the most TCR clonal expansion. Those with multiple sclerosis showed the least, falling below healthy controls. Private repertoires in all groups were suggested by the absence of shared CDR3 amino acid sequences among expanded clones across subjects.

CDR1 and CDR2 (germline): MNHEY, SVGEGT. The CDR3 is made up of 13 amino acids. V lost 5 bases and J 6 bases, leaving 12 bases between the germline ends. Time point indicated: longitudinal time-point 3. With 10-nucleotide random UMIs, 5'RACE was used to make the cDNA. TCRdb called the 5' RACE reads again in MiXCR, with one record for every CDR3 protein. Seen here are roughly 53,000 distinct CDR3 sequences, roughly 8.8% observed once, and the top ten hold 1.5% to 2%. This clonotype was observed many times. As yet, its antigen is unknown. This sequence joins TRBV6-2 or TRBV6-3 and TRBJ2-3; D uncertain. This clonotype originated in a woman between 40 and 55 years old in good health. The sample was PBMCs. The CDR3 sequence: CASSPILADTQYF. The CDR3, as DNA: TGTGCCAGCAGTCCGATCCTCGCGGATACGCAGTATTTT.